Ten or more counts support the clone carrying this T cell receptor beta chain. This specimen belongs to a study of blood T cell repertoires in COVID-19. The wider study: The origin of the acute and convalescent COVID-19 samples was the United States, Italy and Spain. In each case, the material was cDNA or gDNA derived from T cells, B-cell-depleted T cells, or PBMCs.

V was trimmed by 0 bases and J by 0 bases, leaving 18 bases between them. The germline V gene encodes CDR1 LGHDT and CDR2 YNNKEL (reference sequence). The CDR3 is 19 amino acids. Under the authors' procedure: Amplification of reference gene primers was used by the study to estimate nucleated cell counts. The repertoire was sequenced with immunoSEQ multiplex PCR; TCRdb's copy has only in-frame clones and lacks some. That table furnishes V, J and clone size, whereas the DNA furnished D and trimming. Of 270,000 or so clones in the sample, 89% were seen once. The source material was peripheral blood. The receptor comes from a woman between 35 and 50 years old who had recovered from COVID-19. This chain connects TRBV3-1 (or the pseudogene TRBV3-2) to TRBJ2-1, with D perhaps TRBD1 (6 bases). CDR3 coding DNA: TGTGCCAGCAGCCAAGAGTGGGCAGGGGCCCAGGGCTCCTACAATGAGCAGTTCTTC. Translated: CASSQEWAGAQGSYNEQFF.